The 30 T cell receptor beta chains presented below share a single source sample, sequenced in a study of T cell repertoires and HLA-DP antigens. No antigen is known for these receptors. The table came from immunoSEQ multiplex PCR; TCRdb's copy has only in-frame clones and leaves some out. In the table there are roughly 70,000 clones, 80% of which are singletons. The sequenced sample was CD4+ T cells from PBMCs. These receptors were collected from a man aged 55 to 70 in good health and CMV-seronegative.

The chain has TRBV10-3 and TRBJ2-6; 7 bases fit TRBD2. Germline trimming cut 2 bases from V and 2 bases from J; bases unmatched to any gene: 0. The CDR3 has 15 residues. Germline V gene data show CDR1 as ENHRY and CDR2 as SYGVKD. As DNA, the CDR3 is TGTGCCATCAGTGAGGGGGGGGCTGGGGCCAACGTCCTGACTTTC. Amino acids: CAISEGGAGANVLTF.

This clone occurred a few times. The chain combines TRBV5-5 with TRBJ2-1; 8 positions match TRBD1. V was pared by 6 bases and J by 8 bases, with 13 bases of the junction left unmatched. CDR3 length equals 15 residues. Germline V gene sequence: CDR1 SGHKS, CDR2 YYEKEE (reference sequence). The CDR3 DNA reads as TGTGCCAGCATCCATGTCCGGGACAGGTTTTATGAGCAGTTCTTC. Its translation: CASIHVRDRFYEQFF.

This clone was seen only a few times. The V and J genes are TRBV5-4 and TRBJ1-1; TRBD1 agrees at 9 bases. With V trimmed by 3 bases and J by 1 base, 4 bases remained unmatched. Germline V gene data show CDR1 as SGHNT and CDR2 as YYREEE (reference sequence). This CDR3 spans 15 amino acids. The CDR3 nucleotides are TGTGCCAGCAGCTCGAGACAGGGGGGGAACACTGAAGCTTTCTTT. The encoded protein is CASSSRQGGNTEAFF.

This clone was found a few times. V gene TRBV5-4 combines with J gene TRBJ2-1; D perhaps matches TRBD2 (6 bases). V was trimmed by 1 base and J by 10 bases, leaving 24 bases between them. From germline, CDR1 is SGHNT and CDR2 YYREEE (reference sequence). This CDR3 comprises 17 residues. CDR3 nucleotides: TGTGCCAGCAGCTTGTATCGCGGGGCAGAAGGATTTACCGAGCAGTTCTTC. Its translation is CASSLYRGAEGFTEQFF.

The CDR3 spells CASSSSGLLQYF. CDR3 sequence (DNA): TGTGCCAGCAGTTCCTCGGGCCTTCTTCAGTACTTC. The chain carries TRBV6-5 and TRBJ2-4, with D unresolved. The germline V and J ends were trimmed by 4 bases and 11 bases, with 12 bases remaining between them. The CDR3 is made up of 12 amino acids. CDR1 and CDR2 from the germline V gene are MNHEY and SVGAGI.

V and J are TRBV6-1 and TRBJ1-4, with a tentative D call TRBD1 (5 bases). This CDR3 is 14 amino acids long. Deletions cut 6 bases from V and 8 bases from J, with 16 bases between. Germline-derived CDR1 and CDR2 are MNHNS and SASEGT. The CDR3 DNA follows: TGTGCCAGCAGCGCGCCGGGGGATCGGGAAAAACTGTTTTTT. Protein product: CASSAPGDREKLFF.

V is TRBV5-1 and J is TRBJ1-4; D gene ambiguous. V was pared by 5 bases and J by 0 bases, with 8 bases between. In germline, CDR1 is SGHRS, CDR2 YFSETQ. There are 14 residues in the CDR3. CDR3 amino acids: CASRRDATNEKLFF. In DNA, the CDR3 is TGCGCCAGCAGGCGGGATGCAACTAATGAAAAACTGTTTTTT. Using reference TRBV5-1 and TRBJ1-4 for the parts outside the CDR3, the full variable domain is KAGVTQTPRYLIKTRGQQVTLSCSPISGHRSVSWYQQTPGQGLQFLFEYFSETQRNKGNFPGRFSGRQFSNSRSEMNVSTLELGDSALYLCASRRDATNEKLFFGSGTQLSVL.

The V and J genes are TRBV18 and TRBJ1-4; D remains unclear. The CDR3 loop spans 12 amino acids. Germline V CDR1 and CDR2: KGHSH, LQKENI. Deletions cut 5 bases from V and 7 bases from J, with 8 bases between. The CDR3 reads CASSSNREKLFF. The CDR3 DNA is TGTGCCAGCTCATCCAACCGTGAAAAACTGTTTTTT.

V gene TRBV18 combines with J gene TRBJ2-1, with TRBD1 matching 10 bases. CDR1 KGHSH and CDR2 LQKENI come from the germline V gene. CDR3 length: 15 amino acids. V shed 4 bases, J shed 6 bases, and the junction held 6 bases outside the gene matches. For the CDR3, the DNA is TGTGCCAGCTCACTTGGGACAGGGGAGGCCAATGAGCAGTTCTTC. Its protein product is CASSLGTGEANEQFF. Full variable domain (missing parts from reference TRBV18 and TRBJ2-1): NAGVMQNPRHLVRRRGQEARLRCSPMKGHSHVYWYRQLPEEGLKFMVYLQKENIIDESGMPKERFSAEFPKEGPSILRIQQVVRGDSAAYFCASSLGTGEANEQFFGPGTRLTVL.

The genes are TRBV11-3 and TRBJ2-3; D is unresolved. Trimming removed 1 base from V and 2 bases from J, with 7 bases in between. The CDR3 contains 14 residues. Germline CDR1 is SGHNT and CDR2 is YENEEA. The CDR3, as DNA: TGTGCCAGCAGCTTAGTCGGACCCACAGATACGCAGTATTTT. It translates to CASSLVGPTDTQYF.

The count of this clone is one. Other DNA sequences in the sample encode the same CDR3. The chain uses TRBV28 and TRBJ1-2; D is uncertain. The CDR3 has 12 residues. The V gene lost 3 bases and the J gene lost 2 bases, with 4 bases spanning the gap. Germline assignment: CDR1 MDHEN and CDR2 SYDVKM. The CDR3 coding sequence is TGTGCCAGCAGTTTGCGAAACTATGGCTACACCTTC. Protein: CASSLRNYGYTF.

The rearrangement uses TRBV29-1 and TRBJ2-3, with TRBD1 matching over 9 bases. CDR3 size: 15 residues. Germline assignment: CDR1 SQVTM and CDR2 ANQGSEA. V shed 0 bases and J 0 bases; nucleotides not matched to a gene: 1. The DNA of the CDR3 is TGCAGCGTTGAAGAGGGACAGGGTAGCACAGATACGCAGTATTTT. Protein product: CSVEEGQGSTDTQYF.

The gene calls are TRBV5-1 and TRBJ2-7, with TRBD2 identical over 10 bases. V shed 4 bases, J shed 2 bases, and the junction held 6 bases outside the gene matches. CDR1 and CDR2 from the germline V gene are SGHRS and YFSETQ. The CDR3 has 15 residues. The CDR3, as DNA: TGCGCCAGCAGCCAAAACCTAGCGGGGGCCTACGAGCAGTACTTC. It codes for CASSQNLAGAYEQYF.

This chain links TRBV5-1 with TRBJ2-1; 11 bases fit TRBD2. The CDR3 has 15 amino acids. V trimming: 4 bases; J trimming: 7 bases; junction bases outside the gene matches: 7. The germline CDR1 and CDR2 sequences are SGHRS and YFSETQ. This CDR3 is CASSLSGGARNEQFF. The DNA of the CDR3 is TGCGCCAGCAGCCTTAGCGGGGGGGCGAGGAATGAGCAGTTCTTC.

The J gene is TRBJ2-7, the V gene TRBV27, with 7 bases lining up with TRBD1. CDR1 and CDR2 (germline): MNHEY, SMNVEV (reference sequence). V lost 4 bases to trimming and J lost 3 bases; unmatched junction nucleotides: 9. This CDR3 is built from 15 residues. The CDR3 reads CASSSTGAPDYEQYF. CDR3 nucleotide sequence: TGTGCCAGCAGTTCAACAGGGGCTCCCGACTACGAGCAGTACTTC.

The CDR3 DNA sequence: TGTGCCAGCAGGGAGGGACAGCCCTATGGCTACACCTTC. It yields the protein CASREGQPYGYTF. The rearrangement uses TRBV6-6 and TRBJ1-2; 7 nucleotides align to TRBD1. The germline V gene has CDR1 MNHNY and CDR2 SVGAGI (reference sequence). V lost 6 bases, J lost 4 bases, and 5 bases stayed unmatched. This CDR3 has 13 residues.

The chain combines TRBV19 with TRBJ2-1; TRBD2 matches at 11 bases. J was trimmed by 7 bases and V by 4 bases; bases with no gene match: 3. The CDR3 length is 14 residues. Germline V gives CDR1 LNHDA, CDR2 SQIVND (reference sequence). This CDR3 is CASSTGTSGNEQFF. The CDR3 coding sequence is TGTGCCAGTAGTACCGGGACTAGCGGTAATGAGCAGTTCTTC.

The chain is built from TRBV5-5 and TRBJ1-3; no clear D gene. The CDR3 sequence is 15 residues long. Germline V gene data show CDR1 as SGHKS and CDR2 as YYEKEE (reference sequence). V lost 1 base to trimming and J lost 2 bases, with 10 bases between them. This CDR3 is CASSLIGGPGNTIYF. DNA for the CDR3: TGTGCCAGCAGCTTGATTGGAGGGCCTGGAAACACCATATATTTT.

The CDR3 loop reads CASSLEGTRGVGEQFF. CDR3 nucleotide sequence: TGTGCCAGCAGCTTAGAGGGCACCCGGGGGGTGGGTGAGCAGTTCTTC. V gene TRBV11-3 combines with J gene TRBJ2-1, with TRBD2 matching 7 bases. Unmatched junction bases numbered 11, after V lost 0 bases and J lost 9 bases. This CDR3 comprises 16 residues. CDR1 and CDR2 (germline): SGHNT, YENEEA.

This CDR3 is CASSLVPSGRGSYNEQFF. The CDR3 DNA follows: TGTGCCAGCAGCTTAGTGCCTAGCGGGAGGGGCTCCTACAATGAGCAGTTCTTC. The genes are TRBV7-2 and TRBJ2-1; 12 bases are shared with TRBD2. CDR1 and CDR2 from the germline V gene are SGHTA and FQGNSA. V shed 1 base and J 0 bases; nucleotides not matched to a gene: 4. CDR3 length: 18 amino acids.

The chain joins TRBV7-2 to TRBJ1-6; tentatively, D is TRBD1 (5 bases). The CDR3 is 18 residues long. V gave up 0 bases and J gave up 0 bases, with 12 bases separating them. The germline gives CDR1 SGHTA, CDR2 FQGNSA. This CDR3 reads CASSLAMKGSSYNSPLHF. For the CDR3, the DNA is TGTGCCAGCAGCTTAGCGATGAAGGGGAGCTCCTATAATTCACCCCTCCACTTT.

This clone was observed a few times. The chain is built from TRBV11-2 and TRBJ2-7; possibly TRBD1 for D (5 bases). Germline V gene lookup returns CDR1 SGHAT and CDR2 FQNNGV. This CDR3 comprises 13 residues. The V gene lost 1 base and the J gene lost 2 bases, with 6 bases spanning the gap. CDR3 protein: CASSLGQTYEQYF. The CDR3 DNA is TGTGCCAGCAGCTTAGGACAGACCTACGAGCAGTACTTC.

The DNA of the CDR3 is TGTGCCAGCAGTTTATGGGAGCATCAGCCCCAGCATTTT. This sequence encodes CASSLWEHQPQHF. The rearrangement links TRBV27 to TRBJ1-5; no clear D. The CDR3 contains 13 residues. Trimming removed 1 base from V and 5 bases from J, with 6 bases in between. Germline CDR1 reads MNHEY; CDR2 reads SMNVEV (reference sequence).

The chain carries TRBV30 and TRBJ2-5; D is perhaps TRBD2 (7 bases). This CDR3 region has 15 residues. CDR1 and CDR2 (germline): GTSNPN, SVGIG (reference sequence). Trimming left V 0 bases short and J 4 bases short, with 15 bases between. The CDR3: CAWSVRGGPPETQYF. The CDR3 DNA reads TGTGCCTGGAGTGTAAGGGGGGGGCCTCCAGAGACCCAGTACTTC. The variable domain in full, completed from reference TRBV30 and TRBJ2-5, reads SQTIHQWPATLVQPVGSPLSLECTVEGTSNPNLYWYRQAAGRGLQLLFYSVGIGQISSEVPQNLSASRPQDRQFILSSKKLLLSDSGFYLCAWSVRGGPPETQYFGPGTRLLVL.

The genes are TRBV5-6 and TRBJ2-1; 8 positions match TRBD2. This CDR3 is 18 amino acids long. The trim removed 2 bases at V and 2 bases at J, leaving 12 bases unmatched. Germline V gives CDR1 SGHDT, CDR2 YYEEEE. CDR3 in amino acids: CASSFPGGQVLTYNEQFF. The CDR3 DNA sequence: TGTGCCAGCAGCTTCCCGGGGGGGCAGGTCCTAACCTACAATGAGCAGTTCTTC.

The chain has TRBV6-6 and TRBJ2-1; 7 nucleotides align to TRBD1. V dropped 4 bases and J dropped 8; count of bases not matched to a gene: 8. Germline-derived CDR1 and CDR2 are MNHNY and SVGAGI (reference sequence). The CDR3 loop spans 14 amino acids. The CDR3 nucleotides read TGTGCCAGCAGTTTCACGACAGGGCAACATGAGCAGTTCTTC. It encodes CASSFTTGQHEQFF.

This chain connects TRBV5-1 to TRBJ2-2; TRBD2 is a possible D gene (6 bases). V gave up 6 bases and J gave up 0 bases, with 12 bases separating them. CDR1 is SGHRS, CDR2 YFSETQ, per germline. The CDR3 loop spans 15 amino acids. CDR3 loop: CASKASASNTGELFF. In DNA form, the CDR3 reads TGCGCCAGCAAGGCTAGCGCCTCGAACACCGGGGAGCTGTTTTTT.

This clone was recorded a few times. The CDR3 DNA follows: TGCAGCGTTGAGGTCACGCACAGGGGACGTCAAGGCTACACCTTC. The encoded protein is CSVEVTHRGRQGYTF. The chain employs TRBV29-1 and TRBJ1-2; 7 bases agree with TRBD1. The V gene end was trimmed by 3 bases and the J gene end by 8 bases; junction bases not matched to a gene: 15. The CDR3 extends over 15 amino acids. Germline V gene sequence: CDR1 SQVTM, CDR2 ANQGSEA.

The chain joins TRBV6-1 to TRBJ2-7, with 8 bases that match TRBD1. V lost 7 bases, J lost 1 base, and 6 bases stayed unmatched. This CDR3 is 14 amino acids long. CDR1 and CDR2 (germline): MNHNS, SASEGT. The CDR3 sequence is CASTQTGESYEQYV. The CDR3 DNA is TGTGCCAGCACCCAGACAGGGGAGTCCTACGAGCAGTACGTC.

The CDR3 nucleotides are TGTGCCAGCAGCCGCGGAGGGGCGGGACATGATACGCAGTATTTT. It specifies CASSRGGAGHDTQYF. This rearrangement joins TRBV7-6 to TRBJ2-3; D may correspond to TRBD1 or TRBD2 (6 bases each). Germline values: CDR1 SGHVS, CDR2 FNYEAQ. This CDR3 is 15 amino acids long. V shed 5 bases and J shed 6 bases, with 18 bases lying between them.